Following are 28 T cell receptor beta chains from one sample sequenced in a study of blood T cells in healthy people across ages. Then a second PCR, running about 6 to 12 cycles, was carried out with a sample-barcoded 5' primer and a J-beta primer mix. TCRdb re-analysed the 5' RACE reads in MiXCR, keeping a single row per CDR3 protein. Counted here are some 780,000 distinct CDR3 sequences, roughly 50% occurring once; the ten biggest clones make up around 24%. The sample consisted of blood. All receptors come from a man between 35 and 55 years old in good health.

The V and J genes are TRBV7-2 and TRBJ2-3; 14 bases align to TRBD2. This CDR3 is 19 amino acids long. Looked up from germline, CDR1 is SGHTA and CDR2 is FQGNSA. J gave up 4 bases and V 1 base, and 10 bases lay outside the gene matches. The chain's CDR3 is CASSLDRLAGGNTADTQYF. DNA for the CDR3: TGTGCCAGCAGCTTAGATCGACTAGCGGGAGGGAATACAGCAGATACGCAGTATTTT.

V is TRBV9 and J is TRBJ2-7; perhaps D is TRBD1 or TRBD2 (5 bases each). The J call may be wrong; the DNA end is better matched by TRBJ2-5. The CDR3 length is 15 residues. The germline V gene has CDR1 SGDLS and CDR2 YYNGEE. This CDR3 is CASSVVVGAGETQYF. CDR3 in DNA: TGTGCCAGCAGCGTAGTTGTTGGGGCGGGAGAGACCCAGTACTTC.

This rearrangement joins TRBV6-5 to TRBJ2-7; 12 bases line up with TRBD1. The J call could be wrong; TRBJ2-5 is a better fit for the DNA end. There are 15 residues in the CDR3. Germline V CDR1 and CDR2: MNHEY, SVGAGI. The DNA for the CDR3 is TGTGCCAGCAGGATCCGGGACAGGGGGCTGGAGACCCAGTACTTC. The encoded protein is CASRIRDRGLETQYF.

This clonotype was counted once. This chain uses TRBV12-3 or TRBV12-4 with TRBJ2-2; 8 nucleotides match TRBD2. After removal of 3 bases from V and 6 bases from J, the junction contained 6 bases not matched to a gene. The CDR3 spans 15 residues. CDR3: CASSFLAGGPGELFF. The DNA of the CDR3 is TGTGCCAGCAGTTTTCTGGCGGGAGGCCCCGGGGAGCTGTTTTTT.

This rearrangement joins TRBV7-2 to TRBJ2-4, with a weak D call TRBD2 (5 bases). The CDR3 is made up of 16 amino acids. Germline CDR1 reads SGHTA; CDR2 reads FQGNSA. V was cut by 2 bases and J by 0 bases, with 11 bases left in between. The CDR3 region is CASSLSRALAKNIQYF. The CDR3, as DNA: TGTGCCAGCAGCTTATCGAGGGCCCTAGCCAAAAACATTCAGTACTTC.

V gene TRBV20-1 combines with J gene TRBJ2-6; D could derive from TRBD1 or TRBD2 (5 bases each). The CDR3 has 19 amino acids. Germline V gene sequence: CDR1 DFQATT, CDR2 SNEGSKA (reference sequence). The ends were cut back, 0 bases at V and 1 base at J, with 19 bases in the middle. The CDR3 protein is CSARDLSAGTKSGANVLTF. The CDR3 DNA follows: TGCAGTGCTAGAGATCTGAGTGCAGGGACCAAGTCTGGGGCCAACGTCCTGACTTTC.

The genes are TRBV20-1 and TRBJ2-1; 13 bases match TRBD2. The CDR3 is made up of 16 amino acids. The germline V gene encodes CDR1 DFQATT and CDR2 SNEGSKA (reference sequence). With 1 base clipped from V and 2 bases from J, the junction kept 2 bases outside the gene matches. For the CDR3, the DNA is TGCAGTGCTAGAGGGACTAGCGGGAGACCCTACAATGAGCAGTTCTTC. This sequence encodes CSARGTSGRPYNEQFF.

The rearrangement links TRBV9 to TRBJ1-2, with D possibly being TRBD1 (5 bases). The length of the CDR3 is 15 residues. Germline V gives CDR1 SGDLS, CDR2 YYNGEE. Trimming took 1 base from V and 0 from J, leaving 10 bases between them. CDR3 DNA: TGTGCCAGCAGCGTATGGGGGACCACTAACTATGGCTACACCTTC. The encoded protein is CASSVWGTTNYGYTF.

This clonotype was detected ten times or more. The DNA is left out, because the CDR3 cannot be placed on it with certainty; the CDR3 is given as TCRdb lists it. The V call is TRBV21-1, the J call TRBJ2-1; the D call of TRBD2 is as the table states it, not checked on the DNA. TRBV21-1 is annotated as a pseudogene. The CDR3 totals 24 residues, both ends included. The CDR3 spells CASSTSFRRQAAYNEQFFGPKQFF.

This chain uses TRBV7-2 with TRBJ2-5; 10 nucleotides line up with TRBD2. TRBJ2-7 explains the end of the DNA better; the J call may be wrong. The CDR3 consists of 14 residues. Germline CDR1 SGHTA, CDR2 FQGNSA. In nucleotides, the CDR3 is TGTGCCAGCAGACCAGCGGGAGGGCTGTTCGAGCAGTACTTC. Its protein is CASRPAGGLFEQYF.

Notes on this clonotype: One junction end disagrees with the germline gene, perhaps due to a read error. This rearrangement joins TRBV28 to TRBJ2-4, with D tentatively TRBD1 (5 bases). The DNA end is a closer match to TRBJ2-5, so the J assignment may be wrong. Germline-derived CDR1 and CDR2 are MDHEN and SYDVKM. The CDR3 is 13 amino acids. The DNA of the CDR3 is TGTACCAGCAGCCCACAGGTCGGAGAGACCCAGTACTTC. Encoded protein: CTSSPQVGETQYF.

Only a few counts were recorded for this clonotype. The V gene is TRBV6-5, the J gene TRBJ1-2, with 9 nucleotides matching TRBD1. Germline V gene data show CDR1 as MNHEY and CDR2 as SVGAGI. V trimming: 8 bases; J trimming: 8 bases; junction bases outside the gene matches: 12. The CDR3 sequence is 14 residues long. CDR3 nucleotide sequence: TGTGCCAGCGGCAAACAGGGGGCGGGGGCCGGCTACACCTTC. It specifies CASGKQGAGAGYTF.

The chain employs TRBV11-3 and TRBJ2-1; D is possibly TRBD2 (5 bases). This CDR3 has 14 residues. Deletions cut 5 bases from V and 5 bases from J, with 13 bases between. The V gene's germline CDR1 is SGHNT and CDR2 YENEEA. CDR3 coding DNA: TGTGCCAGCAGCCCATCAGCGGTAAACAATGAGCAGTTCTTC. It is translated as CASSPSAVNNEQFF. Filled out from reference TRBV11-3 and TRBJ2-1, the complete variable domain reads EAGVVQSPRYKIIEKKQPVAFWCNPISGHNTLYWYLQNLGQGPELLIRYENEEAVDDSQLPKDRFSAERLKGVDSTLKIQPAELGDSAVYLCASSPSAVNNEQFFGPGTRLTVL.

This clonotype occurred once. The chain is built from TRBV10-3 and TRBJ2-1; no clear D gene. The CDR3 contains 13 residues. Looked up from germline, CDR1 is ENHRY and CDR2 is SYGVKD. Trimming left V 0 bases short and J 11 bases short, with 11 bases between. CDR3 nucleotide sequence: TGTGCCATCAGTGAGTCTAAGCAGGCAAAGCAGTTCTTC. It is translated as CAISESKQAKQFF.

This clonotype appeared a few times. The chain has TRBV10-3 and TRBJ2-7, with TRBD2 identical over 8 bases. Trimming cost V 4 bases and J 2 bases; bases outside gene matches: 10. The CDR3 runs to 16 residues. Germline CDR1 is ENHRY and CDR2 is SYGVKD. The CDR3 spells CAISGVAGGSAYEQYF. Written as DNA, the CDR3 is TGTGCCATCAGTGGTGTGGCGGGAGGTTCCGCCTACGAGCAGTACTTC.

The CDR3 is CASSSGLAIYEQYF. CDR3 in DNA: TGTGCCAGCAGTTCGGGACTAGCGATTTACGAGCAGTACTTC. This chain joins TRBV27 and TRBJ2-7, with 10 bases identical to TRBD2. Germline V gives CDR1 MNHEY, CDR2 SMNVEV (reference sequence). This CDR3 is built from 14 residues. V dropped 4 bases and J dropped 4; count of bases not matched to a gene: 4.

About this clonotype itself: A read error may account for a junction end that differs from germline. The chain carries TRBV6-2 or TRBV6-3 and TRBJ1-2; D gene unclear. The CDR3 covers 13 residues. The germline V gene has CDR1 MNHEY and CDR2 SVGEGT. CDR3 protein: CVSSYSQSNGYTF. The CDR3 DNA reads as TGTGTCAGCAGTTACTCGCAAAGTAATGGCTACACCTTC.

The J gene is TRBJ1-1, the V gene TRBV12-3 or TRBV12-4, with 7 bases matching TRBD1. The CDR3 is made up of 13 amino acids. The trim removed 6 bases at V and 7 bases at J, leaving 8 bases unmatched. The DNA for the CDR3 is TGTGCCAGCAGGGGAGTCAGGGGGAATGAAGCTTTCTTT. It yields the protein CASRGVRGNEAFF.

The chain is built from TRBV28 and TRBJ2-3; 10 bases fit TRBD2. CDR1 and CDR2 (germline): MDHEN, SYDVKM. CDR3 length: 15 residues. With 7 bases clipped from V and 4 bases from J, the junction kept 8 bases outside the gene matches. The CDR3 spells CASTSGRAGSDTQYF. The CDR3 nucleotides read TGTGCCAGCACCAGCGGGAGGGCCGGGTCAGATACGCAGTATTTT.

Details on this clonotype: Mismatch with germline at one junction end may stem from a read error. The chain couples TRBV7-9 to TRBJ1-4; D is unresolved. CDR1 and CDR2 (germline): SEHNR, FQNEAQ (reference sequence). The CDR3 has 13 amino acids. The CDR3 DNA is TGTGCCAGCAGCGTAGCAAACCCAGAAAAACTGTTTTTT. As protein: CASSVANPEKLFF.

The CDR3 protein is CSATRSGVVNGYTF. CDR3 nucleotide sequence: TGCAGTGCTACGAGGTCAGGGGTAGTTAATGGCTACACCTTC. This chain connects TRBV20-1 to TRBJ1-2; possible D gene TRBD1, 6 bases. Trimming pared 4 bases from V and 6 bases from J, leaving 18 bases between. CDR1 is DFQATT and CDR2 is SNEGSKA in the germline V gene (reference sequence). This CDR3 is built from 14 residues.

V and J are TRBV27 and TRBJ2-3, with TRBD2 as a possible D gene (6 bases). The V gene lost 5 bases and the J gene lost 2 bases, with 17 bases spanning the gap. CDR1 is MNHEY, CDR2 SMNVEV, per germline (reference sequence). This CDR3 region has 16 residues. The CDR3 loop reads CASSATTRGITDTQYF. The CDR3 DNA reads TGTGCCAGCAGTGCAACGACTAGAGGGATCACAGATACGCAGTATTTT.

V gene TRBV20-1 combines with J gene TRBJ1-2; a possible D gene is TRBD1 (5 bases). The V end was cut by 4 bases, the J end by 4 bases, with 7 bases between. Germline V gene lookup returns CDR1 DFQATT and CDR2 SNEGSKA (reference sequence). The CDR3 spans 11 residues. The CDR3 coding sequence is TGCAGTGCTACCGACAGCTATGGCTACACCTTC. This sequence encodes CSATDSYGYTF.

The chain joins TRBV5-1 to TRBJ2-5; D is uncertain. The V and J ends lost 6 bases and 4 bases respectively, with 16 bases between them. Germline V CDR1 and CDR2: SGHRS, YFSETQ. This CDR3 comprises 14 residues. The CDR3 DNA is TGCGCCAGCACCCTTGCGGTTGGAACAGAGACCCAGTACTTC. Amino acid sequence: CASTLAVGTETQYF.

A few counts support this clonotype. The V call is TRBV20-1, the J call TRBJ2-5; 12 positions match TRBD2. The closer fit of TRBJ2-7 to the DNA end suggests the J call may be wrong. The germline V gene has CDR1 DFQATT and CDR2 SNEGSKA (reference sequence). The length of the CDR3 is 13 residues. The CDR3 DNA reads TGCAGTGCCCAGACTAGCGGGAGCTTCGAGCAGTACTTC. Translating gives CSAQTSGSFEQYF.

The chain joins TRBV28 to TRBJ2-2, with D possibly being TRBD1 (6 bases). Germline V gene lookup returns CDR1 MDHEN and CDR2 SYDVKM. The CDR3 is 16 residues long. V was clipped by 7 bases and J by 3 bases, with 18 bases between them. The CDR3 nucleotides are TGTGCCAGCACATTTAACCGGGACACTTACACCGGGGAGCTGTTTTTT. This translates into CASTFNRDTYTGELFF.

The chain uses TRBV10-3 and TRBJ2-2; D is unresolved. This CDR3 contains 12 residues. Germline CDR1 and CDR2: ENHRY and SYGVKD. Trimming left V 6 bases short and J 8 bases short, with 10 bases between. The CDR3 DNA sequence: TGTGCCATCAGAGACGTCGCTGGGGAGCTGTTTTTT. Translating it yields CAIRDVAGELFF.

This chain connects TRBV9 to TRBJ2-5; 7 positions agree with TRBD1. V lost 0 bases to trimming and J lost 5 bases; unmatched junction nucleotides: 10. Looked up from germline, CDR1 is SGDLS and CDR2 is YYNGEE. The CDR3 has 16 residues. CDR3 sequence reads: CASSVGDREMGETQYF. CDR3 DNA sequence: TGTGCCAGCAGCGTAGGCGACAGGGAAATGGGTGAGACCCAGTACTTC.